The 3 T cell receptor beta chains below all came from one sample that was sequenced in a study of cytomegalovirus exposure and HLA in healthy donors. Primers for the PCR totalled 60 Vbeta and 13 Jbeta. The table came from immunoSEQ multiplex PCR; TCRdb's copy has only in-frame clones and leaves some out. The table lists over 65,000 clones, around 74% of them singletons. The sample taken for sequencing was PBMCs. All receptors come from a woman aged 30 to 39 in good health and CMV-seropositive.

V and J are TRBV6-5 and TRBJ1-5; 7 bases match TRBD1. Germline lookup yields CDR1 MNHEY and CDR2 SVGAGI. The CDR3 covers 15 residues. The V gene end was trimmed by 2 bases and the J gene end by 3 bases; junction bases not matched to a gene: 4. The CDR3 DNA reads as TGTGCCAGCAGTTACGGGCAGGGGGTCAATCAGCCCCAGCATTTT. Protein: CASSYGQGVNQPQHF.

This clone was detected a few times. CDR3 nucleotide sequence: TGTGCCAGCTCAACGACAGGGAACCCTGAGCAGTACTTC. Amino acids: CASSTTGNPEQYF. The V and J genes are TRBV18 and TRBJ2-7; 7 nucleotides align to TRBD1. Looked up from germline, CDR1 is KGHSH and CDR2 is LQKENI. The V segment lost 5 bases and the J segment 7 bases; nucleotides outside the gene matches: 8. There are 13 residues in the CDR3.

The chain recombines TRBV4-3 with TRBJ2-4; weak D call: TRBD2 (7 bases). The germline V gene has CDR1 LGHNA and CDR2 YSLEER. The CDR3 is 19 amino acids. Trimming stripped 0 bases from V and 3 bases from J, with 21 bases between. CDR3 coding DNA: TGCGCCAGCAGCCAAGATGCCGGGGGGCGGGGTGTTGGCAAAAACATTCAGTACTTC. Translated, it gives CASSQDAGGRGVGKNIQYF.